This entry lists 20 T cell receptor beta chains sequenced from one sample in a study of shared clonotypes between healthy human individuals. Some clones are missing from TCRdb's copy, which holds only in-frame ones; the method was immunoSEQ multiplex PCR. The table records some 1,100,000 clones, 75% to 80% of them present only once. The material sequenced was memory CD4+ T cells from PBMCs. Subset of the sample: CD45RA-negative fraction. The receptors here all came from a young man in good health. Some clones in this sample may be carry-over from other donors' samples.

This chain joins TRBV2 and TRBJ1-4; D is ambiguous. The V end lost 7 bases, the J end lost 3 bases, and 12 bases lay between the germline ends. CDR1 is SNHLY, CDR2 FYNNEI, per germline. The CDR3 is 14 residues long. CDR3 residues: CASTKLGSNEKLFF. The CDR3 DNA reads TGTGCCAGCACCAAGCTGGGGTCTAATGAAAAACTGTTTTTT.

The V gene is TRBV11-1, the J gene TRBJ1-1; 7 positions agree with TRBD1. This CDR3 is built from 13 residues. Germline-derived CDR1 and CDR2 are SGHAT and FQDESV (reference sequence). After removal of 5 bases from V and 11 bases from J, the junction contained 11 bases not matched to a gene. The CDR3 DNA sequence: TGTGCCAGCAGCCCCCCCTTCAGGGGGAGCGCTTTCTTT. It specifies CASSPPFRGSAFF.

CDR3 bases: TGTGCCAGCCAGGGGGACAGGGGAGGAGGCTACACCTTC. Its translation: CASQGDRGGGYTF. The rearrangement uses TRBV7-3 and TRBJ1-2, with 10 bases aligning to TRBD1. The germline V gene has CDR1 SGHTA and CDR2 FQGTGA. J was trimmed by 8 bases and V by 8 bases; bases with no gene match: 8. This CDR3 has 13 amino acids.

For the CDR3, the DNA is TGCGCCAGCAGCCAAGTGGGACTAGCGGGAGGGCTGGATGAGCAGTTCTTC. It is translated as CASSQVGLAGGLDEQFF. The rearrangement uses TRBV4-3 and TRBJ2-1; 16 nucleotides line up with TRBD2. This CDR3 is 17 amino acids long. The germline CDR1 and CDR2 sequences are LGHNA and YSLEER. The V gene end was trimmed by 1 base and the J gene end by 8 bases; junction bases not matched to a gene: 5.

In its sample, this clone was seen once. Written as DNA, the CDR3 is TGTGCCAGCAGCATCGGGGAAGTCGAGACCCAGTACTTC. Residues: CASSIGEVETQYF. V usage is TRBV2 and J usage is TRBJ2-5; TRBD2 might be the D (5 bases). The length of the CDR3 is 13 residues. Germline V gene data show CDR1 as SNHLY and CDR2 as FYNNEI. The V gene lost 6 bases and the J gene lost 5 bases, with 13 bases spanning the gap.

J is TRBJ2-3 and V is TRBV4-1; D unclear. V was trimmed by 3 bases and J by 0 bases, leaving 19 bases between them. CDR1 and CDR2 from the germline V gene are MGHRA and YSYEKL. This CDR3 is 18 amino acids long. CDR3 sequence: CASSHSKGWQDSTDTQYF. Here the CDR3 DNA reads TGCGCCAGCAGCCACAGCAAGGGTTGGCAGGATAGCACAGATACGCAGTATTTT.

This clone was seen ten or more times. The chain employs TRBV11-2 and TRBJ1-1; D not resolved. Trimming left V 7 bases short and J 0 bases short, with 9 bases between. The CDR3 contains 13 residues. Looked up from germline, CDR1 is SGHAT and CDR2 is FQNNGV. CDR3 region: CASTNYLNTEAFF. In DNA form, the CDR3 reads TGTGCCAGCACCAACTATTTGAACACTGAAGCTTTCTTT. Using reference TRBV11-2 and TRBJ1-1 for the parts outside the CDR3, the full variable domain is EAGVAQSPRYKIIEKRQSVAFWCNPISGHATLYWYQQILGQGPKLLIQFQNNGVVDDSQLPKDRFSAERLKGVDSTLKIQPAKLEDSAVYLCASTNYLNTEAFFGQGTRLTVV.

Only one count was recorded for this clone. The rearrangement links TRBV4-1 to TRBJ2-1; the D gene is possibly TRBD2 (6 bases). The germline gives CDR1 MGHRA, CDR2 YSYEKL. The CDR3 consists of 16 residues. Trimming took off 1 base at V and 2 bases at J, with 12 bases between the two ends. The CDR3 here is CASSQGGARTYNEQFF. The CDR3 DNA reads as TGCGCCAGCAGCCAAGGCGGGGCTCGTACCTACAATGAGCAGTTCTTC.

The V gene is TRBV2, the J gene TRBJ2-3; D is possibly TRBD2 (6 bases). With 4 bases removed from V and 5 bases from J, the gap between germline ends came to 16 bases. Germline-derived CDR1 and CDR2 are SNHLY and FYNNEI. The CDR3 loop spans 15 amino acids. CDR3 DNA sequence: TGTGCCAGCAGTGTGATAGGCGGGATGGGAGATACGCAGTATTTT. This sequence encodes CASSVIGGMGDTQYF.

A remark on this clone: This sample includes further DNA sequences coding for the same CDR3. The CDR3 nucleotides are TGCGCCAGCAGCTCCGGACAGGGGGGACAAGAGACCCAGTACTTC. Translated, it gives CASSSGQGGQETQYF. The rearrangement uses TRBV5-1 and TRBJ2-5, with TRBD1 matching 10 bases. CDR3 length: 15 amino acids. J lost 2 bases, V lost 3 bases, and 4 bases had no gene match. CDR1 and CDR2 (germline): SGHRS, YFSETQ. Together with reference TRBV5-1 and TRBJ2-5, the CDR3 gives the full variable domain: KAGVTQTPRYLIKTRGQQVTLSCSPISGHRSVSWYQQTPGQGLQFLFEYFSETQRNKGNFPGRFSGRQFSNSRSEMNVSTLELGDSALYLCASSSGQGGQETQYFGPGTRLLVL.

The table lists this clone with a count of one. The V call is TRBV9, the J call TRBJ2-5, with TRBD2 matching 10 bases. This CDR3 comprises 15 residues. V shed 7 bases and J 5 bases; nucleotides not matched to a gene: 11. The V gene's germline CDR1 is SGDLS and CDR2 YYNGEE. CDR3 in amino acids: CASALRGLAMETQYF. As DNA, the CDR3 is TGTGCCAGCGCGCTGAGGGGACTAGCGATGGAGACCCAGTACTTC.

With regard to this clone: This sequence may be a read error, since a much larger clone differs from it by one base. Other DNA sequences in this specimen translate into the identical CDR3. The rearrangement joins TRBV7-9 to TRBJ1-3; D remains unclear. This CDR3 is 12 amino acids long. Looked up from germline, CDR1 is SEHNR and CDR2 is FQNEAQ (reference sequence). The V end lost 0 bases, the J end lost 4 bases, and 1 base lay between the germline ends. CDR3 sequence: CASSLAGNTIYF. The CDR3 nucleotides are TGTGCCAGCAGCTTAGCGGGAAACACCATATATTTT.

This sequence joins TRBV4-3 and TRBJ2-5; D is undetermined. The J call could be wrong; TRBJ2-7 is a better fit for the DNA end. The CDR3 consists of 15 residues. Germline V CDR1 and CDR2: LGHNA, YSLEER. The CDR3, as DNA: TGCGCCAGCAGCCAACAAGTTGGGTTATTATACGAGCAGTACTTC. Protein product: CASSQQVGLLYEQYF.

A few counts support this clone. The CDR3 region is CASSIGSAYGYTF. In DNA, the CDR3 is TGTGCCAGTAGTATAGGCAGCGCCTATGGCTACACCTTC. The chain carries TRBV19 and TRBJ1-2; D remains unclear. V lost 1 base, J lost 4 bases, and 7 bases lay in between. Germline-derived CDR1 and CDR2 are LNHDA and SQIVND (reference sequence). This CDR3 region has 13 residues.

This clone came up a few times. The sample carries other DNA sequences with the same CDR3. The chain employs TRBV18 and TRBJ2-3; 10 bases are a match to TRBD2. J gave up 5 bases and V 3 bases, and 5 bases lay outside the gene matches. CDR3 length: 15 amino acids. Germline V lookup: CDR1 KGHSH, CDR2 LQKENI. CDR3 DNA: TGTGCCAGCTCACCGCCTAGCGGGAGAGGAGATACGCAGTATTTT. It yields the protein CASSPPSGRGDTQYF.

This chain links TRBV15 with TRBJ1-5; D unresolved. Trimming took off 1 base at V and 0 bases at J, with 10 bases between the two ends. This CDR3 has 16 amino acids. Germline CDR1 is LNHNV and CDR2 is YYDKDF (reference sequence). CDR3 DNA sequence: TGTGCCACCAGCAGAGTATTCCTCGATAGCAATCAGCCCCAGCATTTT. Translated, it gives CATSRVFLDSNQPQHF.

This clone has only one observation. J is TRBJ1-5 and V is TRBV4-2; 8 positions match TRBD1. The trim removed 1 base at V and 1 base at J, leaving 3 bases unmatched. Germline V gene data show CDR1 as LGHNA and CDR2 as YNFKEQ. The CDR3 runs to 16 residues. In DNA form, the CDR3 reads TGTGCCAGCAGCCAAGGGGCAGGGGGCAGCAATCAGCCCCAGCATTTT. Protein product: CASSQGAGGSNQPQHF.

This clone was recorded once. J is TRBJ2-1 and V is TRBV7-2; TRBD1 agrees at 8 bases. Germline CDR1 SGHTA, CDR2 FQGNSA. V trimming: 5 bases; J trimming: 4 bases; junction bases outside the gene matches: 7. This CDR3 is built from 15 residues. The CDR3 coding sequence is TGTGCCAGCAGCCCCGGCCGGGACAGGTACAATGAGCAGTTCTTC. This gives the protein CASSPGRDRYNEQFF.

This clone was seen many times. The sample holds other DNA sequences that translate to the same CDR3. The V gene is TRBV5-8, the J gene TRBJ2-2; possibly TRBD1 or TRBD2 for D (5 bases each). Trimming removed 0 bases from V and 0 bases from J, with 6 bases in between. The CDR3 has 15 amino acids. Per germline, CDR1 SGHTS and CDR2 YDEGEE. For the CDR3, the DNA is TGTGCCAGCAGCTTGGTGGGGGCGAACACCGGGGAGCTGTTTTTT. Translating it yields CASSLVGANTGELFF.

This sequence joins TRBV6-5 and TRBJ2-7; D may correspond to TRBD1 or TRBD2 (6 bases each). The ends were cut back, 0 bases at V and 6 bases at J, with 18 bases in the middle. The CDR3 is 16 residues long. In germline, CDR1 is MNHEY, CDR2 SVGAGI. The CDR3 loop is CASSYSWAGRGGEQYF. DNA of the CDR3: TGTGCCAGCAGTTACTCCTGGGCGGGACGAGGGGGCGAGCAGTACTTC.